The TCR beta chain under discussion was sequenced for a study of graft-versus-host responses after intestinal transplantation. Study-wide background: Induction using anti-thymocyte globulin, followed by tacrolimus and steroids for 3 to 4 years, was given to all recipients.

Remarks on this clone: Its specificity is unknown.

Processing of graft tissue released intraepithelial and lamina propria lymphocytes. The repertoire was sequenced with immunoSEQ multiplex PCR; TCRdb's copy has only in-frame clones and lacks some. Among approximately 12,000 clones listed, 76% were seen once. Study-level results: Recipient marrow held GvH clones, some first seen in ileum or blood.

V shed 1 base and J 4 bases; nucleotides not matched to a gene: 0. CDR1 is SGHKS, CDR2 YYEKEE, per germline (reference sequence). This CDR3 region has 13 residues. The sample in question was ileum tissue, obtained 23 days after intestinal transplant. This clonotype was obtained from a human patient who received an intestinal transplant, so some T cells may come from the graft donor. This chain uses TRBV5-5 with TRBJ1-1; 8 bases match TRBD1. CDR3 protein: CASSLTGGTEAFF. CDR3 in DNA: TGTGCCAGCAGCTTGACAGGGGGCACTGAAGCTTTCTTT.